The clone carrying this T cell receptor beta chain was observed once. Antigen: not known. The PCR ran on 60 Vbeta and 13 Jbeta primers. This table comes from immunoSEQ multiplex PCR, and its TCRdb copy is limited to in-frame clones, with some not included. The data contain roughly 130,000 clones, roughly 80% of them singletons. Germline values: CDR1 GTSNPN, CDR2 SVGIG (reference sequence). This CDR3 has 15 residues. Trimming took 5 bases from V and 5 from J; bases not matched to a gene: 13. The entry originates in a study of cytomegalovirus exposure and HLA in healthy donors. Study-wide findings and caveats: Later analysis suggested most CMV-associated TCR beta chains were HLA-restricted. Reports credit the classifier with highly specific, highly sensitive diagnosis of cytomegalovirus status. In vitro testing confirmed a few CMV-associated chains as specific for CMV antigens. Accurate prediction of most subjects' HLA-A and HLA-B alleles from TCR beta sequences was reported.

The TCR sequence derives from a boy aged 5-17 years in good health and CMV-seronegative. This chain links TRBV30 with TRBJ2-5; 8 positions agree with TRBD1. The sequencing sample was made of PBMCs. CDR3 region: CAWDTPDRVVETQYF. CDR3 DNA: TGTGCCTGGGACACCCCGGACAGGGTGGTTGAGACCCAGTACTTC.